This is a list of T cell receptor beta chains from one sample in a study of T cells in Graves' hyperthyroidism and ophthalmopathy. TCRdb reanalysed the multiplex PCR reads using MiXCR and keeps one entry per CDR3 protein. Of under 300,000 distinct CDR3 sequences in the sample, about an eighth were seen once. Sequences were obtained from blood. The receptors stem from a woman aged 40 to 50 with Graves' hyperthyroidism. The CDR3 runs from the conserved cysteine through the conserved F or W. The D gene is left open where the match is weak. Size tells how often a clone was seen (once, few, many) or the class of an expanded clone, and some rows leave it out.

j_gene | abundance | v_gene | d_gene | CDR3aa | CDR3nt
TRBJ1-2 | NA | TRBV5-8 | NA | CASSSYRALVGYTF | TGTGCCAGCAGCTCGTACAGGGCTTTGGTTGGCTACACCTTC
TRBJ2-1 | many | TRBV28 | NA | CASSLPPLNEQFF | TGTGCCAGCAGTCTCCCCCCATTAAATGAGCAGTTCTTC
TRBJ2-1 | many | TRBV3-1 | NA | CASSLEVGASYNEQFF | TGTGCCAGCAGCCTAGAAGTCGGGGCGTCCTACAATGAGCAGTTCTTC
TRBJ1-5 | many | TRBV20-1 | NA | CSALEEGRDQPQHF | TGCAGTGCGCTCGAGGAGGGTAGGGATCAGCCCCAGCATTTT
TRBJ2-7 | NA | TRBV29-1 | NA | CSAITNREQYF | TGCAGCGCAATAACGAACAGGGAGCAGTACTTC
TRBJ2-1 | many | TRBV27 | NA | CASSLSRNEQFF | TGTGCCAGCAGTTTATCAAGGAATGAGCAGTTCTTC
TRBJ1-3 | many | TRBV12-3/TRBV12-4 | NA | CASSEGTSGNTIYF | TGTGCCAGCAGTGAAGGGACTTCAGGAAACACCATATATTTT
TRBJ2-1 | many | TRBV12-3/TRBV12-4 | NA | CASSLAQGYEQFF | TGTGCCAGCAGTTTGGCGCAGGGTTATGAGCAGTTCTTC
TRBJ2-1 | many | TRBV30 | TRBD2 | CAWSDGRAFYEQFF | TGTGCCTGGAGTGACGGGAGGGCCTTCTATGAGCAGTTCTTC
TRBJ2-2 | NA | TRBV29-1 | NA | CSGRLGAGELFF | TGCAGCGGAAGACTAGGAGCCGGGGAGCTGTTTTTT
TRBJ1-5 | many | TRBV12-3/TRBV12-4 | NA | CASSLNPGRAGSNQPQHF | TGTGCCAGCAGTTTAAACCCCGGCAGGGCAGGGAGCAATCAGCCCCAGCATTTT
TRBJ1-2 | NA | TRBV28 | TRBD1 | CASSYRGHPYGYTF | TGTGCCAGCAGTTACAGGGGACACCCCTATGGCTACACCTTC
TRBJ1-2 | many | TRBV28 | NA | CASSAQESDYGYTF | TGTGCCAGCAGCGCCCAGGAGTCGGACTATGGCTACACCTTC
TRBJ1-6 | many | TRBV25-1 | NA | CASSDSAVSSYNSPLHF | TGTGCCAGCAGTGATTCGGCCGTCAGCTCCTATAATTCACCCCTCCACTTT
TRBJ2-1 | few | TRBV20-1 | TRBD2 | CSAPGEPGTSSNNEQFF | TGCAGTGCACCGGGGGAGCCCGGGACTAGCTCAAACAATGAGCAGTTCTTC
TRBJ1-5 | many | TRBV2 | NA | CASSHRVHNQPQHF | TGTGCCAGCAGTCACAGGGTACACAATCAGCCCCAGCATTTT
TRBJ1-3 | many | TRBV3-1 | NA | CASSRNSGFGNTIYF | TGTGCCAGCAGCCGAAATTCGGGGTTCGGAAACACCATATATTTT
TRBJ2-3 | many | TRBV11-2 | TRBD2 | CASSLSGGPDTQYF | TGTGCCAGCAGCTTGTCGGGAGGGCCAGATACGCAGTATTTT
TRBJ2-1 | many | TRBV5-1 | NA | CASSLAFNEQFF | TGTGCCAGCAGCTTAGCGTTTAATGAGCAGTTCTTC
TRBJ1-4 | many | TRBV28 | NA | CASQDRSNEKLFF | TGTGCCAGCCAGGACAGATCCAATGAAAAACTGTTTTTT
TRBJ2-5 | many | TRBV7-9 | NA | CASSPAAQETQYF | TGTGCCAGCAGCCCAGCAGCTCAAGAGACCCAGTACTTC
TRBJ1-4 | many | TRBV11-3 | TRBD1 | CASSRDSVGEKLFF | TGTGCCAGCAGCAGGGACAGCGTCGGTGAAAAACTGTTTTTT
TRBJ2-7 | many | TRBV10-3 | TRBD1 | CASKRQGLSYEQYF | TGTGCCAGCAAGAGACAGGGGCTAAGCTACGAGCAGTACTTC
TRBJ1-1 | many | TRBV2 | NA | CASKAWRDEAFF | TGTGCCAGCAAAGCATGGAGGGACGAAGCTTTCTTT
TRBJ2-3 | many | TRBV7-8 | TRBD2 | CASSLTSGSLIYGTDTQYF | TGTGCCAGCAGCTTGACTAGCGGGAGTTTGATATACGGCACAGATACGCAGTATTTT
TRBJ2-3 | many | TRBV12-3/TRBV12-4 | TRBD2 | CASSPTSGVTDTQYF | TGTGCCAGCAGTCCCACTAGCGGGGTCACAGATACGCAGTATTTT
TRBJ2-7 | many | TRBV20-1 | NA | CSADLSTGSPYEQYF | TGCAGTGCTGACTTGTCTACAGGGTCCCCCTACGAGCAGTACTTC
TRBJ1-1 | many | TRBV27 | NA | CASSLTRLTEAFF | TGTGCCAGCAGTTTAACCAGACTCACTGAAGCTTTCTTT
TRBJ2-3 | few | TRBV29-1 | NA | CSSKTSTDTQYF | TGCAGCTCGAAGACTAGCACAGATACGCAGTATTTT
TRBJ2-1 | NA | TRBV19 | TRBD2 | CASSIGTSGSGYNEQFF | TGTGCCAGTAGTATAGGGACTAGCGGGAGCGGGTACAATGAGCAGTTCTTC
TRBJ2-1 | many | TRBV12-3/TRBV12-4 | NA | CASSLGTTSYNEQFF | TGTGCCAGCAGTTTAGGGACTACCTCCTACAATGAGCAGTTCTTC
TRBJ2-5 | NA | TRBV12-3/TRBV12-4 | TRBD1 | CASSSGQGLIETQYF | TGTGCCAGCAGCAGCGGACAGGGGTTGATAGAGACCCAGTACTTC
TRBJ2-1 | many | TRBV2 | TRBD2 | CASSLGLAVREQFF | TGTGCCAGCAGCCTAGGACTAGCGGTGAGAGAGCAGTTCTTC
TRBJ1-1 | many | TRBV3-1 | TRBD1 | CASSRQGAGTEAFF | TGTGCCAGCAGCCGACAGGGGGCAGGGACTGAAGCTTTCTTT
TRBJ1-6 | NA | TRBV9 | TRBD1 | CASSAMKGQGGSPLHF | TGTGCCAGCAGCGCTATGAAGGGACAGGGCGGTTCACCCCTCCACTTT
TRBJ1-2 | NA | TRBV6-1 | TRBD1 | CASSEAGTGGGYTF | TGTGCCAGCAGTGAAGCAGGGACAGGAGGCGGCTACACCTTC
TRBJ2-6 | NA | TRBV18 | TRBD1 | CASSEMTGTAGANVLTF | TGTGCCAGCTCAGAAATGACCGGGACAGCTGGGGCCAACGTCCTGACTTTC
TRBJ2-1 | many | TRBV2 | NA | CASSEIGNEQFF | TGTGCCAGCAGTGAAATCGGCAATGAGCAGTTCTTC
TRBJ2-1 | many | TRBV24-1 | NA | CATSGRGEQFF | TGTGCCACCAGTGGTCGAGGGGAGCAGTTCTTC
TRBJ2-7 | many | TRBV2 | NA | CASSLMPSPESSYEQYF | TGTGCCAGCAGTTTAATGCCCAGCCCTGAGAGCTCCTACGAGCAGTACTTC
TRBJ2-2 | few | TRBV5-5 | NA | CASTYSQASTGELFF | TGTGCCAGCACATACTCACAGGCGTCCACCGGGGAGCTGTTTTTT
TRBJ2-4 | few | TRBV20-1 | NA | CSARSGLLKNIQYF | TGCAGTGCTCGTTCGGGACTCCTTAAAAACATTCAGTACTTC
TRBJ2-7 | many | TRBV7-8 | TRBD1 | CASSTPRTGKRYEQYF | TGTGCCAGCAGCACCCCCCGGACAGGCAAGAGGTACGAGCAGTACTTC
TRBJ2-7 | many | TRBV28 | TRBD2 | CASRYAGGRYEQYF | TGTGCCAGCAGGTACGCGGGAGGGCGGTACGAGCAGTACTTC
TRBJ1-5 | many | TRBV20-1 | TRBD1 | CSARETGINQPQHF | TGCAGTGCTAGAGAGACAGGGATCAATCAGCCCCAGCATTTT
TRBJ2-7 | many | TRBV3-1 | NA | CASSRGTGEQYF | TGTGCCAGCAGCCGCGGGACGGGAGAGCAGTACTTC
TRBJ2-7 | NA | TRBV14 | NA | CASSQEGMVFYGGWDEQYF | TGTGCCAGCAGCCAAGAAGGAATGGTTTTTTACGGGGGTTGGGACGAGCAGTACTTC
TRBJ2-7 | many | TRBV7-9 | TRBD1 | CASSPRQGTAIYEQYF | TGTGCCAGCAGCCCAAGACAGGGGACGGCCATCTACGAGCAGTACTTC
TRBJ2-2 | few | TRBV20-1 | TRBD2 | CSAREAGGPDTGELFF | TGCAGTGCTAGAGAAGCGGGAGGGCCTGACACCGGGGAGCTGTTTTTT
TRBJ1-2 | many | TRBV3-1 | NA | CASSQDSLGVYTF | TGTGCCAGCAGCCAAGATTCCCTGGGTGTCTACACCTTC
TRBJ2-1 | many | TRBV3-1 | TRBD2 | CASSQLPGGGLHHNEQFF | TGTGCCAGCAGCCAACTCCCCGGGGGGGGACTCCATCACAATGAGCAGTTCTTC
TRBJ1-5 | many | TRBV7-8 | TRBD1 | CASRRDRGAQPQHF | TGTGCCAGCAGAAGGGACAGGGGTGCTCAGCCCCAGCATTTT
TRBJ2-7 | NA | TRBV29-1 | TRBD2 | CSVDMTSGRVNEQYF | TGCAGCGTTGATATGACTAGCGGGAGGGTTAACGAGCAGTACTTC
TRBJ1-6 | many | TRBV6-2/TRBV6-3 | NA | CASSYGGLSPLHF | TGTGCCAGCAGCTACGGCGGGCTCTCACCCCTCCACTTT
TRBJ2-5 | many | TRBV29-1 | NA | CSVGSGTQETQYF | TGCAGCGTGGGGTCAGGGACCCAAGAGACCCAGTACTTC
TRBJ2-2 | NA | TRBV24-1 | TRBD2 | CATSDPIGTSGGGTGELFF | TGTGCCACCAGTGATCCCATCGGGACTAGCGGGGGGGGAACCGGGGAGCTGTTTTTT
TRBJ2-7 | many | TRBV24-1 | TRBD1 | CATSEGQGSYEQYF | TGTGCCACCAGTGAGGGACAGGGGTCCTACGAGCAGTACTTC
TRBJ2-2 | NA | TRBV15 | NA | CATSSISNTGELFF | TGTGCCACCAGCTCAATTTCGAACACCGGGGAGCTGTTTTTT
TRBJ1-4 | NA | TRBV13 | NA | CASSLVFPGSGEKLFF | TGTGCCAGCAGCTTAGTATTCCCAGGGTCGGGTGAAAAACTGTTTTTT
TRBJ2-3 | NA | TRBV28 | TRBD2 | CASSPIGLAGTDTQYF | TGTGCCAGCAGTCCTATCGGACTAGCGGGAACGGATACGCAGTATTTT